The 20 T cell receptor beta chains below were found in one sample sequenced in a study of T cell responses to AZD1222 COVID-19 vaccine. Sequencing was performed with immunoSEQ multiplex PCR; in TCRdb, only in-frame clones are kept and a portion is missing. The sample records about 150,000 clones, roughly 89% being singletons. Sequencing was performed on peripheral blood, taken on day 0 of AZD1222 vaccination. The receptors were gathered from an adult in good health.

CDR3 bases: TGTGCCAGTAGGGCGGTAGGGGCGCAGTATTTT. The encoded protein is CASRAVGAQYF. The rearrangement uses TRBV19 and TRBJ2-3; maybe TRBD1 (5 bases). CDR1 and CDR2 from the germline V gene are LNHDA and SQIVND (reference sequence). The CDR3 has 11 amino acids. V lost 6 bases to trimming and J lost 10 bases, with 11 bases between them.

The genes are TRBV3-1 (or the pseudogene TRBV3-2) and TRBJ1-2, with a weak D call TRBD1 (6 bases). CDR3 length: 17 residues. The V end was cut by 0 bases, the J end by 7 bases, with 21 bases between. Germline CDR1 and CDR2: LGHDT and YNNKEL (reference sequence). CDR3 nucleotides: TGTGCCAGCAGCCAAGAATCCGCCGGGGGGCGGAGTGGTGGCTACACCTTC. It codes for CASSQESAGGRSGGYTF.

The chain carries TRBV4-1 and TRBJ1-6, with D perhaps TRBD1 (6 bases). With 2 bases removed from V and 7 bases from J, the gap between germline ends came to 18 bases. The CDR3 spans 17 residues. The germline V gene encodes CDR1 MGHRA and CDR2 YSYEKL. CDR3 residues: CASSQRGSGTPNSPLHF. The CDR3 DNA follows: TGCGCCAGCAGCCAAAGGGGTTCCGGGACACCCAATTCACCCCTCCACTTT.

This chain uses TRBV9 with TRBJ1-2; 9 bases match TRBD1. The CDR3 has 15 amino acids. Per germline, CDR1 SGDLS and CDR2 YYNGEE. The V gene end was trimmed by 0 bases and the J gene end by 2 bases; junction bases not matched to a gene: 2. The CDR3 DNA reads TGTGCCAGCAGCGTAGCTACAGGGGGCAACTATGGCTACACCTTC. Translated: CASSVATGGNYGYTF.

The CDR3 region is CASSLRGLITEAFF. Written as DNA, the CDR3 is TGTGCCAGCAGTTTAAGGGGGTTGATCACTGAAGCTTTCTTT. This chain links TRBV27 with TRBJ1-1; a weak D match, TRBD1 (6 bases). Per germline, CDR1 MNHEY and CDR2 SMNVEV (reference sequence). The CDR3 loop spans 14 amino acids. With 2 bases removed from V and 4 bases from J, the gap between germline ends came to 11 bases.

This clone was recorded once. The rearrangement uses TRBV5-5 and TRBJ2-7; possibly TRBD2 for D (5 bases). Germline V gene lookup returns CDR1 SGHKS and CDR2 YYEKEE (reference sequence). The CDR3 sequence is 12 residues long. V was clipped by 4 bases and J by 5 bases, with 10 bases between them. CDR3 amino acids: CASSRARDEQYF. In nucleotides, the CDR3 is TGTGCCAGCAGCCGGGCGAGGGACGAGCAGTACTTC.

The rearrangement uses TRBV6-5 and TRBJ1-1; the D is unclear. Germline V gene lookup returns CDR1 MNHEY and CDR2 SVGAGI. The CDR3 runs to 15 residues. V shed 5 bases and J shed 6 bases, with 19 bases lying between them. CDR3 sequence (DNA): TGTGCCAGCAGTCCTACTTACCTAACTACCGCTGAAGCTTTCTTT. Translated: CASSPTYLTTAEAFF.

The V and J genes are TRBV6-5 and TRBJ1-2; no reliable D call. V lost 2 bases and J lost 7, with 8 bases in between. Germline V CDR1 and CDR2: MNHEY, SVGAGI. The CDR3 loop spans 12 amino acids. This chain's CDR3 is CASSYGSGGYTF. In DNA, the CDR3 is TGTGCCAGCAGTTACGGTAGCGGTGGCTACACCTTC.

This rearrangement joins TRBV6-5 to TRBJ1-1; the match to TRBD1 covers 7 bases. CDR1 MNHEY and CDR2 SVGAGI come from the germline V gene. J was trimmed by 4 bases and V by 6 bases; bases with no gene match: 8. The CDR3 totals 14 residues. The CDR3 bases are TGTGCCAGCAGCCTCGACAGGGTGCGCACTGAAGCTTTCTTT. Protein: CASSLDRVRTEAFF.

V gene TRBV7-8 combines with J gene TRBJ1-5; D remains ambiguous. This CDR3 is built from 14 residues. V lost 1 base and J lost 6, with 10 bases in between. CDR1 and CDR2 from the germline V gene are SGHVS and FQNEAQ. The CDR3 nucleotides read TGTGCCAGCAGCTTAGTCCCCAACGGTCAGCCCCAGCATTTT. It yields the protein CASSLVPNGQPQHF.

This chain joins TRBV11-1 and TRBJ1-4, with TRBD1 matching 8 bases. CDR1 and CDR2 (germline): SGHAT, FQDESV (reference sequence). The trim removed 5 bases at V and 7 bases at J, leaving 6 bases unmatched. The CDR3 runs 14 residues. The CDR3 sequence: CASSPDRDFEKLFF. DNA for the CDR3: TGTGCCAGCAGCCCGGACAGGGATTTTGAAAAACTGTTTTTT.

The CDR3 DNA is TGTGCCAGCAGCGACGTACAGGGGTCGGTCTATGGCTACACCTTC. Residues: CASSDVQGSVYGYTF. The chain couples TRBV4-2 to TRBJ1-2; 7 bases fit TRBD1. Unmatched junction bases numbered 10, after V lost 5 bases and J lost 4 bases. Germline CDR1 and CDR2: LGHNA and YNFKEQ. The CDR3 loop spans 15 amino acids.

The V and J genes are TRBV18 and TRBJ2-7; perhaps TRBD1 as D (6 bases). The CDR3 has 15 residues. The germline gives CDR1 KGHSH, CDR2 LQKENI. V was clipped by 3 bases and J by 5 bases, with 17 bases between them. The CDR3 protein is CASSPWRIQGDEQYF. CDR3 DNA: TGTGCCAGCTCACCCTGGAGAATACAGGGAGACGAGCAGTACTTC.

The chain is built from TRBV18 and TRBJ1-4; D remains ambiguous. From germline, CDR1 is KGHSH and CDR2 LQKENI. The CDR3 is 13 amino acids. With 3 bases removed from V and 4 bases from J, the gap between germline ends came to 6 bases. The CDR3 loop is CASSPSLNEKLFF. The DNA of the CDR3 is TGTGCCAGCTCACCCAGCCTTAATGAAAAACTGTTTTTT.

This rearrangement joins TRBV11-2 to TRBJ2-7; the D is unclear. The V end was cut by 3 bases, the J end by 5 bases, with 11 bases between. The CDR3 runs to 13 residues. In germline, CDR1 is SGHAT, CDR2 FQNNGV. The CDR3, as DNA: TGTGCCAGCAGCTTTGGAAGGGCCCACGAGCAGTACTTC. Protein sequence: CASSFGRAHEQYF.

This chain joins TRBV7-9 and TRBJ1-1; TRBD1 agrees at 7 bases. CDR1 is SEHNR and CDR2 is FQNEAQ in the germline V gene (reference sequence). This CDR3 has 16 amino acids. The V and J ends lost 5 bases and 1 base, in that order; junction bases with no gene match: 10. CDR3 protein: CASSPGVRGSNTEAFF. The DNA for the CDR3 is TGTGCCAGCAGCCCGGGGGTCAGGGGGTCGAACACTGAAGCTTTCTTT.

The gene calls are TRBV3-1 (or the pseudogene TRBV3-2) and TRBJ1-2, with D perhaps TRBD1 (5 bases). Trimming took off 2 bases at V and 5 bases at J, with 15 bases between the two ends. The germline CDR1 and CDR2 sequences are LGHDT and YNNKEL (reference sequence). CDR3 length: 15 residues. CDR3 loop: CASSQRTQGFYGYTF. DNA for the CDR3: TGTGCCAGCAGCCAAAGAACGCAGGGATTTTATGGCTACACCTTC.

The chain recombines TRBV3-1 (or the pseudogene TRBV3-2) with TRBJ1-2, with 9 bases matching TRBD1. This CDR3 contains 15 residues. CDR1 is LGHDT and CDR2 is YNNKEL in the germline V gene (reference sequence). The V segment lost 4 bases and the J segment 4 bases; nucleotides outside the gene matches: 7. CDR3 in DNA: TGTGCCAGCAGCCCAACAGGGGGCAGGAGCTATGGCTACACCTTC. Its translation: CASSPTGGRSYGYTF.

The rearrangement links TRBV6-2 or TRBV6-3 to TRBJ1-2, with 7 bases identical to TRBD1. Losses at the gene ends were 2 bases for V and 0 bases for J; bases not matched to a gene: 9. The CDR3 totals 17 residues. Germline CDR1 reads MNHEY; CDR2 reads SVGEGT. The CDR3 protein is CASSYPTGDLTNYGYTF. CDR3 nucleotide sequence: TGTGCCAGCAGTTACCCCACAGGGGACCTGACTAACTATGGCTACACCTTC.

The genes are TRBV5-1 and TRBJ2-3, with D possibly matching TRBD1 (5 bases). Trimming took 0 bases from V and 2 from J, leaving 10 bases between them. The CDR3 has 15 residues. The V gene's germline CDR1 is SGHRS and CDR2 YFSETQ. The CDR3: CASSLGQIPTDTQYF. The CDR3 nucleotides are TGCGCCAGCAGCTTGGGACAGATACCCACAGATACGCAGTATTTT.